Shown below are 9 T cell receptor beta chains from a single sample sequenced in a study of blood T cells in healthy people across ages. The use of a sample-barcoded 5' primer and a J-beta primer mix characterized a second PCR of roughly 6 to 11 cycles. A single record per CDR3 protein comes from TCRdb applying MiXCR to the 5' RACE reads. This table holds hundreds of thousands of distinct CDR3 sequences, approximately 52% found once. The specimen sequenced was blood. Receptors originate from a woman older than 75 in good health.

This clonotype was found many times. The chain combines TRBV7-2 with TRBJ2-3; D not resolved. Germline V gives CDR1 SGHTA, CDR2 FQGNSA. The germline V and J ends were trimmed by 1 base and 2 bases, with 1 base remaining between them. This CDR3 spans 12 amino acids. The CDR3 region has the DNA TGTGCCAGCAGCTTAGACACAGATACGCAGTATTTT. Residues: CASSLDTDTQYF. The full variable domain, with the rest looked up from reference TRBV7-2 and TRBJ2-3, is GAGVSQSPSNKVTEKGKDVELRCDPISGHTALYWYRQSLGQGLEFLIYFQGNSAPDKSGLPSDRFSAERTGGSVSTLTIQRTQQEDSAVYLCASSLDTDTQYFGPGTRLTVL.

The J gene is TRBJ2-1, the V gene TRBV20-1; 11 nucleotides align to TRBD2. CDR1 DFQATT and CDR2 SNEGSKA come from the germline V gene (reference sequence). The V and J ends lost 5 bases and 9 bases, in that order; junction bases with no gene match: 12. The CDR3 spans 15 residues. CDR3 nucleotide sequence: TGCAGTGCTCAAGATAGCGGGAGGGTTCAGGGTGAGCAGTTCTTC. It translates to CSAQDSGRVQGEQFF.

The gene calls are TRBV7-2 and TRBJ2-2, with 11 positions matching TRBD2. V lost 1 base to trimming and J lost 3 bases; unmatched junction nucleotides: 4. Germline V gene lookup returns CDR1 SGHTA and CDR2 FQGNSA. The CDR3 runs 17 residues. This chain's CDR3 is CASSLGLAGTYTGELFF. CDR3 nucleotide sequence: TGTGCCAGCAGCTTAGGACTAGCGGGGACTTACACCGGGGAGCTGTTTTTT.

Comments on this clonotype: With a much larger clone just one base away, this may be a read error. The chain employs TRBV4-2 and TRBJ2-4; D is possibly TRBD1 (6 bases). The V gene's germline CDR1 is LGHNA and CDR2 YNFKEQ. This CDR3 has 17 residues. The CDR3 DNA follows: TGTACCAGCAGCCAAGTCGGAAAACCCCGACAGGCGAACATTCAGTACTTC. Its protein is CTSSQVGKPRQANIQYF.

This clonotype appeared many times. The chain joins TRBV29-1 to TRBJ2-1; D is uncertain. Trimming pared 0 bases from V and 6 bases from J, leaving 0 bases between. CDR1 and CDR2 from the germline V gene are SQVTM and ANQGSEA. This CDR3 region has 10 residues. CDR3 loop: CSVEDNEQFF. The CDR3 nucleotides are TGCAGCGTTGAAGACAATGAGCAGTTCTTC.

This clonotype occurred a few times. J is TRBJ1-6 and V is TRBV9; no reliable D call. V was trimmed by 4 bases and J by 10 bases, leaving 18 bases between them. Germline CDR1 is SGDLS and CDR2 is YYNGEE. This CDR3 contains 15 residues. The CDR3 protein is CASSLDSVDRSPLHF. Here the CDR3 DNA reads TGTGCCAGCAGCCTTGACTCGGTTGATAGGTCACCCCTCCACTTT.

The V call is TRBV20-1, the J call TRBJ2-1, with D perhaps assigned TRBD1 or TRBD2 (5 bases each). The ends were cut back, 7 bases at V and 3 bases at J, with 16 bases in the middle. The germline V gene encodes CDR1 DFQATT and CDR2 SNEGSKA (reference sequence). CDR3 size: 14 residues. CDR3 bases: TGCAGTGTTGGGGCTAGCATAGGCTACAATGAGCAGTTCTTC. It specifies CSVGASIGYNEQFF.

With respect to this clonotype: A read error may be the cause here, since a much bigger clone is one base away. As the CDR3 is not closed by the conserved phenylalanine or tryptophan, this likely results from a read error. The chain links TRBV2 to TRBJ2-5; D gene unclear. This CDR3 region has 13 residues. Germline CDR1 reads SNHLY; CDR2 reads FYNNEI. V was trimmed by 4 bases and J by 0 bases, leaving 6 bases between them. The CDR3 is CASSGTDQETQYL. The CDR3 nucleotides read TGTGCCAGCAGTGGAACAGACCAAGAGACCCAGTACCTC.

The J gene is TRBJ1-1, the V gene TRBV6-1; D uncertain. The CDR3 has 13 residues. Trimming shortened V by 4 bases and J by 4 bases, and 10 bases separated the two germline ends. The germline V gene encodes CDR1 MNHNS and CDR2 SASEGT. The CDR3 loop reads CASSALYSTEAFF. CDR3 in DNA: TGTGCCAGCAGTGCCCTTTACAGCACTGAAGCTTTCTTT.